This TCR beta chain is drawn from a study of OX40 agonist ivuxolimab in advanced cancers. About the research overall: Across the patients, intravenous ivuxolimab was delivered every 2 weeks at 0.01 to 10 mg/kg. Hepatocellular carcinoma, melanoma, renal cell or head and neck cancer occurred in dose-escalation patients.

The method was immunoSEQ multiplex PCR; TCRdb's version includes in-frame clones alone and lacks a portion of them. The sample shows tens of thousands of clones, approximately 90% of them seen only once. A note on this clone: Its antigen remains unidentified.

This CDR3 is built from 15 residues. V lost 3 bases, J lost 4 bases, and 14 bases lay in between. Germline values: CDR1 KGHSH, CDR2 LQKENI. General study findings and limits: Expanded clones belonging to CD8+ T cells outnumbered, on average, those of CD4+.

The sequence came from an adult with an advanced solid tumor such as melanoma, head and neck, liver or kidney cancer. Sequenced material: CD4+ or CD8+ T cells sorted from blood, taken in a trial of the OX40 agonist ivuxolimab. The rearrangement joins TRBV18 to TRBJ2-3; D tentatively reads TRBD1 or TRBD2 (6 bases each). CDR3 sequence reads: CASSPMGGLADTQYF. CDR3 bases: TGTGCCAGCTCACCCATGGGGGGCCTGGCAGATACGCAGTATTTT.